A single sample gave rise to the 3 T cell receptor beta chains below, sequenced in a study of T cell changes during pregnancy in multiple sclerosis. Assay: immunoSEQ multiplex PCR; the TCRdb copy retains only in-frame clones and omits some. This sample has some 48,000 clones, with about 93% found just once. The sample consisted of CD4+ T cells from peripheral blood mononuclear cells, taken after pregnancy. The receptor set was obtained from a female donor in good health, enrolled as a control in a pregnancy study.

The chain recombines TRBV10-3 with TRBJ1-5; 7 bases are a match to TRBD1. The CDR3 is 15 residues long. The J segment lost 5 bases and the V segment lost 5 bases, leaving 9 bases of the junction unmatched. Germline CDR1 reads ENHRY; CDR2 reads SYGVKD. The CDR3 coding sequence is TGTGCCATCAGTCCACAGGGGCCGCTTGATCAGCCCCAGCATTTT. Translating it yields CAISPQGPLDQPQHF.

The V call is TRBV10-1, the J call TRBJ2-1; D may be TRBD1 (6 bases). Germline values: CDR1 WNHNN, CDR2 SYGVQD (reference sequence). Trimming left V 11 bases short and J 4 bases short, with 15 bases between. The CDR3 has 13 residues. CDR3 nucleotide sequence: TGCGCCCGGGTAAGGGGGTTATACAATGAGCAGTTCTTC. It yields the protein CARVRGLYNEQFF.

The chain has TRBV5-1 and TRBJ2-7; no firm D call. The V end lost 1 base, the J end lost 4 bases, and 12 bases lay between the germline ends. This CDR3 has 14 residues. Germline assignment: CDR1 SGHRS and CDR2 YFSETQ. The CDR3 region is CASSLNSPHYEQYF. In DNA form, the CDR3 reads TGCGCCAGCAGCTTGAACTCCCCTCATTACGAGCAGTACTTC.